This record covers a single TCR beta chain. Its antigen has not been determined. The sample holds no much larger clone one base away, and base qualities are not on file. The identical CDR3 is also encoded by other nucleotide sequences in the sample. TCRbeta CDR3 regions were amplified from genomic DNA using the immunoSEQ Assay, a bias-controlled multiplex PCR. Concerning the study's data processing: The number of nucleated cells in each sample was estimated from the amplification of reference gene primers within the assay. To quantify the absolute abundance of each unique TCRbeta CDR3 rearrangement, sequence reads were collapsed and filtered. For each sample, productive Simpson clonality was calculated as the square root of Simpson's diversity index across productive rearrangements. As stored in TCRdb, this immuneACCESS dataset retains in-frame rearrangements with V and J assigned. A fraction of the clones does not appear; measured against another copy, unresolved V genes explain less than half of the discrepancy, and the remainder lacks a known reason. V, J and clone size derive from that table, while D and trimming were established from the DNA sequence. The sample table contains about 240,000 clones; only one count was recorded for 82% of them. The ten largest clonotypes hold 12% of the sample.

This entry belongs to a study of blood T cell repertoires in COVID-19 (TCRdb year 2020). Broadly, across the study: Samples covering the acute and convalescent phases of COVID-19 were provided by collaborators in the United States, Italy and Spain. The material from the prospective study consisted of cDNA or gDNA derived from T cells, B-cell-depleted T cells, or PBMCs. Subjects who had been exposed to COVID-19, were actively infected with it, or had recovered from it provided the deeply sampled blood TCRbeta repertoires that made up the dataset. The repertoires were made available in a free public database intended to serve as a resource for research on the immune response to SARS-CoV-2. Samples came from the ongoing ImmuneRACE study (first 160 participants) plus 1,254 subjects from 6 global collaborators. Nearly every sample came with metadata listing a de-identified subject ID, COVID-19 status, age in years and sex. Where available, HLA class I and class II types were taken from metadata supplied by the sample provider and were not determined by assay-based typing.

Collaborating institutions collected whole blood in K2EDTA tubes following their own protocols. For TCRbeta analysis, collaborators shipped samples as frozen whole blood, isolated PBMCs, or DNA extracted from either of those sample types. The CDR3 runs 15 residues from the cysteine to the phenylalanine. The DNA shown is the 45-base CDR3, in frame from base 1. Via the germline V gene (reference sequence), CDR1 is MNHEY and CDR2 SMNVEV. The germline ends are 10 bases apart after V is trimmed by 0 bases and J by 2 bases. Results and caveats for the whole study, not just this receptor: The quantity of clinical and demographic metadata differed by source and by participant and was supplied without curation.

In this chain, TRBV27 is recombined with TRBJ1-1; matching of 6 bases hints at TRBD1 as the D gene. This clonotype originated in an older woman with active or convalescent COVID-19. Sequenced input: peripheral blood. CDR3 protein: CASSLSPGANTEAFF. The sequenced DNA: TGTGCCAGCAGTTTATCCCCAGGGGCAAACACTGAAGCTTTCTTT.